These 25 T cell receptor beta chains originate from one sample sequenced in a study of T cells expressing NK-cell markers. TCRdb re-called the 5' RACE reads and shows each CDR3 protein once, DNA omitted. Its table lists about 430,000 distinct CDR3 sequences. Sample: blood T cells: a sorted CD56 or NKG2C T cell subset, CD4+ or CD8+ T cells, or bulk PBMC T cells (not recorded which). These TCRs come from a woman between 50 and 59 years old in good health.

J is TRBJ2-2 and V is TRBV5-1. This CDR3 is built from 12 residues. Germline V gene sequence: CDR1 SGHRS, CDR2 YFSETQ. This CDR3 is CASSPNTGELFF.

The chain uses TRBV7-3 and TRBJ2-1; TCRdb picks TRBD2, but there is no DNA to check that call. This CDR3 is built from 16 residues. From germline, CDR1 is SGHTA and CDR2 FQGTGA. The CDR3 loop is CASSLKGEGGSHEQFF. Looking up the rest from reference TRBV7-3 and TRBJ2-1 gives the full variable domain: GAGVSQTPSNKVTEKGKYVELRCDPISGHTALYWYRQSLGQGPEFLIYFQGTGAADDSGLPNDRFFAVRPEGSVSTLKIQRTERGDSAVYLCASSLKGEGGSHEQFFGPGTRLTVL.

The chain joins TRBV7-2 to TRBJ2-5; the TCRdb D gene call, TRBD2, has no DNA to confirm it. This CDR3 region has 15 residues. CDR1 is SGHTA and CDR2 is FQGNSA in the germline V gene. This CDR3 reads CASSLSSWFQETQYF.

The V call is TRBV12-3 or TRBV12-4, the J call TRBJ2-1; TCRdb's D gene call, TRBD1, goes unchecked for lack of DNA. There are 13 residues in the CDR3. CDR3 sequence: CASRDREANEQFF.

The V and J genes are TRBV12-3 or TRBV12-4 and TRBJ2-1; the TCRdb D gene call, TRBD1, has no DNA to confirm it. CDR3 size: 14 residues. This CDR3 reads CASNPGSSVHEQFF.

The chain employs TRBV4-1 and TRBJ2-5. In germline, CDR1 is MGHRA, CDR2 YSYEKL. The CDR3 has 16 residues. The CDR3: CASSQELRGVGETQYF.

This rearrangement joins TRBV14 to TRBJ2-7; no DNA is available, so the TRBD2 call from TCRdb remains unchecked. The CDR3 covers 13 residues. Germline lookup yields CDR1 SGHDN and CDR2 FVKESK. CDR3: CASSQISLSEQYF.

The rearrangement joins TRBV6-6 to TRBJ2-2. The CDR3 sequence is 13 residues long. The V gene's germline CDR1 is MNHNY and CDR2 SVGAGI (reference sequence). CDR3 in amino acids: CASSYSSAGELFF.

This chain joins TRBV5-1 and TRBJ2-5; the D call from TCRdb, TRBD1, cannot be confirmed without DNA. Per the germline V gene, CDR1 is SGHRS and CDR2 is YFSETQ. This CDR3 region has 16 residues. The CDR3 protein is CASSLEGTLIGETQYF.

The chain employs TRBV2 and TRBJ2-6; without DNA, the TCRdb call of TRBD1 cannot be checked. The CDR3 totals 15 residues. Germline assignment: CDR1 SNHLY and CDR2 FYNNEI. CDR3 in amino acids: CASREQTVGANVLTF.

The rearrangement joins TRBV7-9 to TRBJ1-2; TCRdb gives TRBD1 as the D gene, but with no DNA this cannot be confirmed. In germline, CDR1 is SEHNR, CDR2 FQNEAQ (reference sequence). The CDR3 totals 15 residues. CDR3: CASSRTQRGGYGYTF.

V and J are TRBV7-7 and TRBJ2-5; TCRdb's D call, TRBD1, is unchecked because there is no DNA. Germline V CDR1 and CDR2: SSHAT, FNYEAQ (reference sequence). The CDR3 runs 13 residues. This CDR3 reads CASSGATQETQYF.

The rearrangement joins TRBV4-1 to TRBJ2-2; TCRdb's D gene call, TRBD2, goes unchecked for lack of DNA. CDR3 length equals 16 residues. Germline values: CDR1 MGHRA, CDR2 YSYEKL. The CDR3 loop is CASSQDPSGKAGELFF.

The chain employs TRBV2 and TRBJ1-2. CDR3 size: 14 residues. Germline V CDR1 and CDR2: SNHLY, FYNNEI. CDR3 protein: CASSDGRDDYGYTF.

The chain has TRBV20-1 and TRBJ2-5; TCRdb outputs TRBD2, but without DNA this stays unchecked. Germline values: CDR1 DFQATT, CDR2 SNEGSKA (reference sequence). The CDR3 sequence is 14 residues long. This chain's CDR3 is CSAKVTSLRETQYF.

The gene calls are TRBV11-2 and TRBJ2-3; without DNA, the TCRdb call of TRBD1 cannot be checked. CDR3 length: 15 amino acids. Germline V gives CDR1 SGHAT, CDR2 FQNNGV. Here the CDR3 reads CASSIPRGASDTQYF.

The chain employs TRBV19 and TRBJ2-2; TCRdb names TRBD1, which stays unverified in the absence of DNA. The germline V gene has CDR1 LNHDA and CDR2 SQIVND (reference sequence). CDR3 length equals 14 residues. CDR3 in amino acids: CASTGGQHTGELFF.

The gene calls are TRBV30 and TRBJ2-2; as DNA is missing, the TRBD1 call by TCRdb cannot be tested. There are 14 residues in the CDR3. CDR1 GTSNPN and CDR2 SVGIG come from the germline V gene (reference sequence). CDR3 loop: CAWSPLYPPGELFF.

The V call is TRBV3-1, the J call TRBJ2-1; TCRdb's D call, TRBD2, is unchecked because there is no DNA. The CDR3 is 16 residues long. Germline loops: CDR1 LGHDT, CDR2 YNNKEL (reference sequence). The chain's CDR3 is CASSHLASGRIPEQFF.

This rearrangement joins TRBV5-1 to TRBJ2-3; TCRdb selects TRBD2, and the lack of DNA leaves this call unchecked. Germline V lookup: CDR1 SGHRS, CDR2 YFSETQ. The CDR3 loop spans 14 amino acids. CDR3 sequence reads: CASSWGLVGDTQYF.

The chain couples TRBV4-1 to TRBJ1-6; TCRdb returns TRBD1, unconfirmable since there is no DNA. This CDR3 is 15 amino acids long. The V gene's germline CDR1 is MGHRA and CDR2 YSYEKL. The CDR3 protein is CASSQGQGLNSPLHF.

J is TRBJ2-5 and V is TRBV7-3. Germline V lookup: CDR1 SGHTA, CDR2 FQGTGA. The CDR3 is 13 residues long. The CDR3 spells CASSLNRYETQYF.

V gene TRBV15 combines with J gene TRBJ2-3; without DNA, the TCRdb call of TRBD1 cannot be checked. Germline CDR1 is LNHNV and CDR2 is YYDKDF (reference sequence). The CDR3 covers 14 residues. The CDR3 is CATSDWGDTDTQYF.

The genes are TRBV4-1 and TRBJ2-1; checking the TCRdb D call of TRBD2 is not possible without DNA. CDR3 length: 13 amino acids. CDR1 is MGHRA, CDR2 YSYEKL, per germline. This CDR3 reads CASRPLAGTKQFF.

The rearrangement joins TRBV2 to TRBJ2-2; TCRdb picks TRBD2, but there is no DNA to check that call. CDR3 length: 14 amino acids. Per the germline V gene, CDR1 is SNHLY and CDR2 is FYNNEI. The CDR3 loop reads CASGTGGKTGELFF.